These 13 T cell receptor beta chains originate from one sample sequenced in a study of shared clonotypes between healthy human individuals. TCRdb's table, derived via immunoSEQ multiplex PCR, lists solely in-frame clones and lacks some. The sample shows about 710,000 clones, 60% to 75% of them seen only once. The specimen sequenced was memory CD4+ T cells sorted from blood. Subset here: CD45RA-negative fraction. These receptors all come from a woman aged 25 to 39 in good health.

The J gene is TRBJ1-4, the V gene TRBV7-8, with 9 nucleotides matching TRBD1. The CDR3 has 17 residues. Germline loops: CDR1 SGHVS, CDR2 FQNEAQ. The V and J ends lost 4 bases and 0 bases, in that order; junction bases with no gene match: 6. The CDR3 loop reads CASSWDRVVATNEKLFF. In DNA form, the CDR3 reads TGTGCCAGCAGCTGGGACAGGGTAGTGGCAACTAATGAAAAACTGTTTTTT.

V gene TRBV28 combines with J gene TRBJ2-3; 12 bases map to TRBD1. Germline CDR1 is MDHEN and CDR2 is SYDVKM. The length of the CDR3 is 15 residues. The V segment lost 6 bases and the J segment 2 bases; nucleotides outside the gene matches: 3. As DNA, the CDR3 is TGTGCCAGCAGGGGGACAGGGGGCTTCACAGATACGCAGTATTTT. This translates into CASRGTGGFTDTQYF.

J is TRBJ1-2 and V is TRBV7-9; D gene unclear. This CDR3 has 14 residues. The germline CDR1 and CDR2 sequences are SEHNR and FQNEAQ (reference sequence). V shed 3 bases and J shed 3 bases, with 11 bases lying between them. The CDR3 DNA reads TGTGCCAGCAGCTTTCAAGGAGATCACTATGGCTACACCTTC. It is translated as CASSFQGDHYGYTF. Combining the CDR3 with reference TRBV7-9 and TRBJ1-2 gives the whole variable domain DTGVSQNPRHKITKRGQNVTFRCDPISEHNRLYWYRQTLGQGPEFLTYFQNEAQLEKSRLLSDRFSAERPKGSFSTLEIQRTEQGDSAMYLCASSFQGDHYGYTFGSGTRLTVV.

This chain joins TRBV5-1 and TRBJ1-5; D not certain. The CDR3 totals 16 residues. Germline loops: CDR1 SGHRS, CDR2 YFSETQ. The V gene lost 3 bases and the J gene lost 2 bases, with 15 bases spanning the gap. The CDR3 nucleotides read TGCGCCAGCAGCTCCCCGGGCCCTCCCCGCAATCAGCCCCAGCATTTT. Protein product: CASSSPGPPRNQPQHF.

The gene calls are TRBV19 and TRBJ1-5, with D hard to call. The CDR3 totals 12 residues. Trimming shortened V by 5 bases and J by 4 bases, and 6 bases separated the two germline ends. Germline V gene data show CDR1 as LNHDA and CDR2 as SQIVND (reference sequence). The CDR3 region has the DNA TGTGCCAGTAGTGTCTTGAATCAGCCCCAGCATTTT. Translation gives CASSVLNQPQHF.

This clone was observed once. The chain is built from TRBV6-5 and TRBJ1-1; 8 bases are a match to TRBD1. From germline, CDR1 is MNHEY and CDR2 SVGAGI. CDR3 size: 14 residues. The V segment lost 6 bases and the J segment 6 bases; nucleotides outside the gene matches: 9. The CDR3 reads CASSHPDRDAEAFF. CDR3 sequence (DNA): TGTGCCAGCAGCCACCCGGACAGGGACGCTGAAGCTTTCTTT.

The chain has TRBV27 and TRBJ2-3; 13 bases are a match to TRBD2. The CDR3 sequence is 15 residues long. The J segment lost 4 bases and the V segment lost 6 bases, leaving 4 bases of the junction unmatched. The germline V gene has CDR1 MNHEY and CDR2 SMNVEV (reference sequence). CDR3 nucleotide sequence: TGTGCCAGCAGCCGAGGACTAGCGGGAGCAGATACGCAGTATTTT. Protein: CASSRGLAGADTQYF.

The chain links TRBV25-1 to TRBJ2-7, with D hard to call. The CDR3 contains 15 residues. The V end was cut by 3 bases, the J end by 5 bases, with 17 bases between. Per the germline V gene, CDR1 is MGHDK and CDR2 is SYGVNS. The CDR3 region is CASSDFRNDPNEQYF. The CDR3 region has the DNA TGTGCCAGCAGTGATTTTCGGAACGACCCCAACGAGCAGTACTTC.

The chain couples TRBV5-1 to TRBJ2-1; no definite D call. The germline CDR1 and CDR2 sequences are SGHRS and YFSETQ. V shed 0 bases and J shed 0 bases, with 7 bases lying between them. The CDR3 has 15 amino acids. The CDR3 coding sequence is TGCGCCAGCAGCTTGGAGGGAAACTCCTACAATGAGCAGTTCTTC. This gives the protein CASSLEGNSYNEQFF.

The rearrangement uses TRBV7-9 and TRBJ1-1; D uncertain. Trimming removed 5 bases from V and 1 base from J, with 11 bases in between. Germline CDR1 and CDR2: SEHNR and FQNEAQ (reference sequence). This CDR3 region has 14 residues. The CDR3 DNA reads as TGTGCCAGCAGCCGCGAAGGCGCGAACACTGAAGCTTTCTTT. Protein product: CASSREGANTEAFF. Full variable domain (outside the CDR3, taken from reference TRBV7-9 and TRBJ1-1): DTGVSQNPRHKITKRGQNVTFRCDPISEHNRLYWYRQTLGQGPEFLTYFQNEAQLEKSRLLSDRFSAERPKGSFSTLEIQRTEQGDSAMYLCASSREGANTEAFFGQGTRLTVV.

V usage is TRBV4-1 and J usage is TRBJ1-5; 7 bases agree with TRBD1. The CDR3 is made up of 16 amino acids. Trimming at V came to 5 bases and at J to 1 base, leaving 8 bases not matched to a gene. Germline V gene data show CDR1 as MGHRA and CDR2 as YSYEKL. As DNA, the CDR3 is TGCGCCAGCAGCGCGCGTCAACAGGGGAGCAATCAGCCCCAGCATTTT. It translates to CASSARQQGSNQPQHF.

The rearrangement links TRBV4-1 to TRBJ2-7; the D gene could be TRBD1 or TRBD2 (5 bases each). Germline CDR1 is MGHRA and CDR2 is YSYEKL. V was trimmed by 2 bases and J by 7 bases, leaving 18 bases between them. This CDR3 has 15 residues. This chain's CDR3 is CASSQMGGGAIEQYF. The DNA for the CDR3 is TGCGCCAGCAGCCAAATGGGTGGGGGAGCGATTGAGCAGTACTTC.

The chain carries TRBV6-1 and TRBJ1-4; 10 bases fit TRBD1. The V gene end was trimmed by 4 bases and the J gene end by 7 bases; junction bases not matched to a gene: 9. Germline V CDR1 and CDR2: MNHNS, SASEGT. The CDR3 contains 16 residues. DNA for the CDR3: TGTGCCAGCAGTGGACAGGGGGCGACCTTCGGTGAAAAACTGTTTTTT. Its protein product is CASSGQGATFGEKLFF.